This TCR beta chain was documented in a study of OX40 agonist ivuxolimab in advanced cancers. Clones were read by immunoSEQ multiplex PCR, and TCRdb kept only the in-frame ones, dropping some. Among roughly 73,000 clones listed, 84% were seen once. Trimming removed 0 bases from V and 4 bases from J, with 16 bases in between. The V gene's germline CDR1 is MGHRA and CDR2 YSYEKL. This CDR3 spans 17 amino acids. The input for sequencing was CD4+ or CD8+ T cells sorted from blood, taken in a trial of the OX40 agonist ivuxolimab. The rearrangement joins TRBV4-1 to TRBJ2-1; D might be TRBD1 (5 bases). The sequence derives from an adult with an advanced solid tumor such as melanoma, head and neck, liver or kidney cancer. CDR3 loop: CASSQDPPTRTYNEQFF. The DNA of the CDR3 is TGCGCCAGCAGCCAAGATCCCCCTACGCGGACATACAATGAGCAGTTCTTC.